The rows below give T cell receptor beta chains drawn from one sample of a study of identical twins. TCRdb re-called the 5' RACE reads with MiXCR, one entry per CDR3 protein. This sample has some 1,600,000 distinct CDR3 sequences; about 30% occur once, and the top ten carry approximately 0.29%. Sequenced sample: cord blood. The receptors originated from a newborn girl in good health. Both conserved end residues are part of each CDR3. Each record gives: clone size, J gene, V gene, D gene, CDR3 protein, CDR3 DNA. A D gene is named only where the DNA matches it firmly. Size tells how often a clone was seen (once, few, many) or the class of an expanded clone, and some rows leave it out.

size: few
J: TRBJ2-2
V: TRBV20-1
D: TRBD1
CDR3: CSARGLRGQGTRELFF
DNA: TGCAGTGCTAGAGGCCTCCGGGGACAGGGTACCAGGGAGCTGTTTTTT

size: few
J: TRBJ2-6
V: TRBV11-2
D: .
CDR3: CASSRDPLDISGANVLTF
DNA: TGTGCCAGCAGCCGTGACCCGCTTGACATCTCTGGGGCCAACGTCCTGACTTTC

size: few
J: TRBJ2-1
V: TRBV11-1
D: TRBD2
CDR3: CASSSGGLAGQYNEQFF
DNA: TGTGCCAGCAGCTCCGGGGGACTAGCGGGGCAGTACAATGAGCAGTTCTTC

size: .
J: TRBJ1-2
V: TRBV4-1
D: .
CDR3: CASSLAGAINYGYTF
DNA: TGCGCCAGCAGCCTGGCAGGGGCCATAAACTATGGCTACACCTTC

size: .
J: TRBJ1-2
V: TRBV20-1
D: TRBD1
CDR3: CSARDSGQGVVDGYTF
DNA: TGCAGTGCTAGAGATTCGGGACAGGGGGTTGTTGATGGCTACACCTTC

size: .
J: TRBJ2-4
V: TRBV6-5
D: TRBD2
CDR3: CASSYSAGGPLLAKNIQYF
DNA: TGTGCCAGCAGTTACTCAGCGGGAGGCCCACTACTAGCCAAAAACATTCAGTACTTC

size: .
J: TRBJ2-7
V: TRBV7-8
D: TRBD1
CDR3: CASSLWDRLSSYEQYF
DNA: TGTGCCAGCAGCTTATGGGACAGGTTGAGCTCCTACGAGCAGTACTTC

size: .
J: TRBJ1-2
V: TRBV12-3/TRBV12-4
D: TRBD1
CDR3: CASSLVQGARYGYTF
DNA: TGTGCCAGCAGTTTGGTGCAGGGGGCAAGGTATGGCTACACCTTC

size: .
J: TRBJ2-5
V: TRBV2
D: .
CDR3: CASSEARTWEIQETQYF
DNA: TGTGCCAGCAGTGAAGCGCGGACCTGGGAGATTCAAGAGACCCAGTACTTC

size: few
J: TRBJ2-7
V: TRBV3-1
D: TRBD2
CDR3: CASSQWSSGSYEQYF
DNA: TGTGCCAGCAGCCAATGGAGCAGCGGGAGTTACGAGCAGTACTTC

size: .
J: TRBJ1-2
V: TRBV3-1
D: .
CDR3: CASSQGSGSYGYTF
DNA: TGTGCCAGCAGCCAAGGGTCCGGGTCTTATGGCTACACCTTC

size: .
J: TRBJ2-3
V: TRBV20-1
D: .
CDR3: CSARDTRRGADTQYF
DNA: TGCAGTGCTAGAGATACTAGGCGGGGCGCAGATACGCAGTATTTT

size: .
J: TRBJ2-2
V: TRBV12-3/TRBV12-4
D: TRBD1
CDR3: CASSGQGHTGELFF
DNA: TGTGCCAGCAGCGGACAGGGGCACACCGGGGAGCTGTTTTTT

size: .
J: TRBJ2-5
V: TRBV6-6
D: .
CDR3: CASSYSRLDTKQETQYF
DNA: TGTGCCAGCAGTTACTCGAGGCTTGACACCAAACAAGAGACCCAGTACTTC

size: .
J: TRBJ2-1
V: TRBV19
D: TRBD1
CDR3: CASSMGQEQFF
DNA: TGTGCCAGTAGTATGGGACAGGAGCAGTTCTTC

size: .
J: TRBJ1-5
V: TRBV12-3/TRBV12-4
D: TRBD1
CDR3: CASSKDRAGVFPQHF
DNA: TGTGCCAGCAGCAAGGACAGGGCTGGGGTTTTTCCCCAGCATTTT

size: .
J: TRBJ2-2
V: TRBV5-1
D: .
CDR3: CASSLGVAGELFF
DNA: TGCGCCAGCAGTCTAGGGGTCGCCGGGGAGCTGTTTTTT

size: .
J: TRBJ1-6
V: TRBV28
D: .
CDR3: CASTLGGRNSPLHF
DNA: TGTGCCAGCACCCTGGGGGGGAGGAATTCACCCCTCCACTTT

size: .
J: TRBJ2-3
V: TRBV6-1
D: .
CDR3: CASRDGSWGDTQYF
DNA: TGTGCCAGCAGGGACGGGAGTTGGGGAGATACGCAGTATTTT

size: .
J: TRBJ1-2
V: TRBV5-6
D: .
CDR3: CASTTRPGGGYTF
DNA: TGTGCCAGCACCACCCGTCCAGGCGGGGGCTACACCTTC

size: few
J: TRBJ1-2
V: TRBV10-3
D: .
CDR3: CAISESGTKRPRDYGYTF
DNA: TGTGCCATCAGTGAGTCTGGGACAAAACGGCCCAGGGACTATGGCTACACCTTC

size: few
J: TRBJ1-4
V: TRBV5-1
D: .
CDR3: CASSKGTLTNEKLFF
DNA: TGCGCCAGCAGCAAAGGGACACTCACTAATGAAAAACTGTTTTTT

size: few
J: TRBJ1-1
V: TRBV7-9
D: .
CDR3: CASSFSSEAFF
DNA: TGTGCCAGCAGCTTCTCTTCTGAAGCTTTCTTT

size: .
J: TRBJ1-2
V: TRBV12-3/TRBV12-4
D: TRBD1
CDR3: CASSSRYGQGNYGYTF
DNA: TGTGCCAGCAGTTCAAGATACGGACAGGGAAACTATGGCTACACCTTC

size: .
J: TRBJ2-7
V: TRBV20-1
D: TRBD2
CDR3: CSAPGTSGSRSYNEQYF
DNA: TGCAGTGCTCCCGGGACTAGCGGGAGTCGCTCCTACAATGAGCAGTACTTC

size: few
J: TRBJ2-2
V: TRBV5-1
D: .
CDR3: CASSEAIEWTGELFF
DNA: TGCGCCAGCAGTGAGGCGATTGAGTGGACCGGGGAGCTGTTTTTT

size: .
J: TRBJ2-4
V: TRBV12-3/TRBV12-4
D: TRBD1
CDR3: CASSLFRQGAGGKNIQYF
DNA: TGTGCCAGCAGTTTATTCAGACAGGGGGCCGGAGGCAAAAACATTCAGTACTTC

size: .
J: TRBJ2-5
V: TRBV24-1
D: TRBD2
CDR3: CATSDTSGNSQYF
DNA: TGTGCCACCAGTGACACTAGCGGGAACAGCCAGTACTTC

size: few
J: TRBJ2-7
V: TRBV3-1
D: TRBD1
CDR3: CASSHRHRGAHEQYF
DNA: TGTGCCAGCAGCCACCGCCACAGGGGAGCCCACGAGCAGTACTTC

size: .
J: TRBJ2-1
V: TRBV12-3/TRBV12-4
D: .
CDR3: CASSFPIAARPNEQFF
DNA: TGTGCCAGCAGTTTCCCTATAGCGGCCCGCCCCAATGAGCAGTTCTTC

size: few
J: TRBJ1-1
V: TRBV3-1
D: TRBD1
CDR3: CASSQVRPTGQGGTEAFF
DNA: TGTGCCAGCAGCCAAGTACGCCCCACGGGACAGGGTGGCACTGAAGCTTTCTTT

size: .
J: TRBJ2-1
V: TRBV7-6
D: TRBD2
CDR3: CASSPRGGGLGVGNEQFF
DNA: TGTGCCAGCAGCCCCCGTGGAGGTGGACTAGGCGTCGGCAATGAGCAGTTCTTC

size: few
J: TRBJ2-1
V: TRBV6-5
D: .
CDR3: CASSYSTRLYNEQFF
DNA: TGTGCCAGCAGTTACTCGACGCGCCTCTACAATGAGCAGTTCTTC

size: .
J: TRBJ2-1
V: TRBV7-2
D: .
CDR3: CASTNPYGSSYNEQFF
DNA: TGTGCCAGCACCAATCCCTATGGGAGCTCCTACAATGAGCAGTTCTTC

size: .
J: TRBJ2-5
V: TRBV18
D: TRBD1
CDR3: CASSPRTGSGETQYF
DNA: TGTGCCAGCTCACCACGGACAGGTTCGGGCGAGACCCAGTACTTC

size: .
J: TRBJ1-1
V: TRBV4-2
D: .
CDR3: CASSQDLAGRMIKAFF
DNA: TGTGCCAGCAGCCAAGATTTAGCGGGACGTATGATCAAAGCTTTCTTT

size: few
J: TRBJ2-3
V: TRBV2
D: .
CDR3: CATTPGEWATPDTQYF
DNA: TGTGCCACTACACCCGGGGAGTGGGCGACACCAGATACGCAGTATTTT

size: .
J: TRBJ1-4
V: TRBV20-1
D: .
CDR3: CSARFRGGSEKLFF
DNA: TGCAGTGCCCGTTTCAGGGGAGGAAGTGAAAAACTGTTTTTT

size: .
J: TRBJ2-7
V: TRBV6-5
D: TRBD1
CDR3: CASSYSSIGQGAYEQYF
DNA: TGTGCCAGCAGTTACTCGAGTATCGGACAGGGAGCCTACGAGCAGTACTTC

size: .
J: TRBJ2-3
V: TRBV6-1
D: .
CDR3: CASSEWAGTRTDTQYF
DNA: TGTGCCAGCAGTGAATGGGCAGGTACGAGGACAGATACGCAGTATTTT

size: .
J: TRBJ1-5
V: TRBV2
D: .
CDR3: CASKPGQGNNQPQHF
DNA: TGTGCCAGCAAGCCGGGACAAGGGAACAATCAGCCCCAGCATTTT

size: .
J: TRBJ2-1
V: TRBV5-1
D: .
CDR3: CASSLLGGGGPLTHNEQFF
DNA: TGCGCCAGCAGTTTACTGGGGGGCGGGGGCCCCCTTACCCACAATGAGCAGTTCTTC

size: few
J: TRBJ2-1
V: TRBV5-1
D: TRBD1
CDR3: CASSLAWDIRDRASSYNEQFF
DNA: TGCGCCAGCAGCTTGGCCTGGGACATCCGGGACAGGGCGAGCTCCTACAATGAGCAGTTCTTC

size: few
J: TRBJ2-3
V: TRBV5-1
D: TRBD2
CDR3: CASSFRLAASDTQYF
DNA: TGCGCCAGCAGCTTTCGACTAGCGGCCTCCGATACGCAGTATTTT

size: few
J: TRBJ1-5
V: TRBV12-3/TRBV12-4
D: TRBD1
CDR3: CASSPDRSMTSNQPQHF
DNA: TGTGCCAGCAGCCCGGACAGGAGTATGACCTCCAATCAGCCCCAGCATTTT

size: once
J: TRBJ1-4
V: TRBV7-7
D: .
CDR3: CASSLSDATNEKLFF
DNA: TGTGCTAGCAGCTTAAGTGATGCAACTAATGAAAAACTGTTTTTT

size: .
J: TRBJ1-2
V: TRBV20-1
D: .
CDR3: CSASLEIYGYTF
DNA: TGCAGTGCTTCCCTTGAAATCTATGGCTATACCTTC

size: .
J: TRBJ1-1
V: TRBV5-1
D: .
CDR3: CASSLVGGRMNTEAFF
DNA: TGCGCCAGCAGCTTGGTGGGGGGCAGGATGAACACTGAAGCTTTCTTT

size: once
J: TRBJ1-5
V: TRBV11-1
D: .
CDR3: CASGVEGNQPQHF
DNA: TGTGCCAGCGGCGTAGAGGGAAATCAGCCCCAGCATTTT

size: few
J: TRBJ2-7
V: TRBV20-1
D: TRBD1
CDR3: CSASWDSFSYEQYF
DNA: TGCAGTGCTAGCTGGGACAGCTTCTCCTACGAGCAGTACTTC

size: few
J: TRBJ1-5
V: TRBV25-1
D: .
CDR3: CASSEGGHSNQPQHF
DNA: TGTGCCAGCAGTGAAGGGGGACATAGCAATCAGCCCCAGCATTTT

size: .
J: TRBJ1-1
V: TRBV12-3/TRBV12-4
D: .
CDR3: CASSPRDSLYTEAFF
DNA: TGTGCCAGCAGTCCCCGTGACAGCCTATACACTGAAGCTTTCTTT

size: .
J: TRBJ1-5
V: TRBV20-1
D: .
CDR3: CSATSQGRVSNQPRHF
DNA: TGCAGTGCTACCTCCCAAGGGAGGGTGAGCAATCAGCCCCGGCATTTT

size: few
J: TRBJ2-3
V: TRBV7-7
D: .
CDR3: CASSFRASDTQYF
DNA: TGTGCTAGCAGCTTTAGGGCGAGCGATACGCAGTATTTT

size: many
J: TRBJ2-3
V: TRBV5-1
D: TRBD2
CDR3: CASSLGGRATDTQYF
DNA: TGTGCCAGCAGTTTAGGCGGGAGGGCCACAGATACGCAGTATTTT

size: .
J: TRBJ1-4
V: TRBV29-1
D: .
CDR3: CSVEGLKEGKLFF
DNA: TGCAGCGTTGAAGGGCTCAAGGAGGGAAAACTGTTTTTT

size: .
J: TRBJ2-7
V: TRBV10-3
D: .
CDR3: CAIFRESSYEQYF
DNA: TGTGCCATCTTCAGGGAAAGCTCCTACGAGCAGTACTTC

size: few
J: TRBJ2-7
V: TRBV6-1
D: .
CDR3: CASTQGYYEQYF
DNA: TGTGCCAGCACCCAGGGTTACTACGAGCAGTACTTC

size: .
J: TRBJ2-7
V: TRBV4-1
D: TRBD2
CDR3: CAGSQGRGLAVSYEQYF
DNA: TGCGCCGGCAGCCAAGGCCGTGGACTAGCGGTATCCTACGAGCAGTACTTC

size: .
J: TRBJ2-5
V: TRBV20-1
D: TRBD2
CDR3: CSARVAGGPQETQYF
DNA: TGCAGTGCTCGTGTAGCGGGAGGGCCCCAAGAGACCCAGTACTTC